This is a list of T cell receptor beta chains from one sample in a study of spatial heterogeneity in lung cancer. TCRdb analysed the 5' RACE reads with MiXCR anew, one entry per CDR3 protein. The table has about 21,000 distinct CDR3 sequences, about 4.5% seen once. The sample consisted of PBMCs, taken at surgery. These receptors all stem from a male donor with early-stage non-small cell lung cancer. Both conserved end residues are part of each CDR3. A D gene is named only where the DNA matches it firmly. Size values are once, few and many counts, or a class for expanded clones, and some rows have none.

D gene	clone size	V gene	J gene	CDR3 protein	CDR3 DNA
-	few	TRBV6-1	TRBJ1-5	CASSEVDGRQGQPQHF	TGTGCCAGCAGTGAAGTAGACGGCAGGCAAGGTCAGCCCCAGCATTTT
TRBD2	many	TRBV7-2	TRBJ2-1	CASTESQLAGGNEQFF	TGTGCCAGCACCGAGTCCCAGCTAGCGGGAGGTAATGAGCAGTTCTTC
-	few	TRBV18	TRBJ2-7	CASSPLDGTVDGEQYF	TGTGCCAGCTCACCCTTGGACGGGACCGTCGACGGCGAGCAGTACTTC
TRBD1	many	TRBV29-1	TRBJ2-7	CSVEFGTGGRTEQYF	TGCAGCGTTGAGTTTGGGACAGGGGGTCGAACGGAGCAGTACTTC
-	-	TRBV7-6	TRBJ1-2	CASRGNGYTF	TGTGCCAGCAGGGGCAATGGCTACACCTTC
TRBD1	many	TRBV28	TRBJ2-3	CASSSLSGTGSPDTQYF	TGTGCCAGCAGTTCGCTGTCCGGGACAGGGTCCCCAGATACGCAGTATTTT
-	few	TRBV5-1	TRBJ1-3	CASSPRAAGILGRGNTIYF	TGCGCCAGCAGCCCGCGTGCTGCAGGGATATTGGGTAGAGGAAACACCATATATTTT
-	many	TRBV7-2	TRBJ2-2	CASRLPNTGELFF	TGTGCCAGCAGATTACCGAACACCGGGGAGCTGTTTTTT
-	-	TRBV18	TRBJ2-7	CASSPRQGNHEQYF	TGTGCCAGCTCACCAAGGCAGGGGAATCACGAGCAGTACTTC
-	few	TRBV5-4	TRBJ2-3	CASSPTLSSVTDTQYF	TGTGCCAGCAGCCCGACACTCTCGTCGGTTACAGATACGCAGTATTTT
TRBD2	many	TRBV5-1	TRBJ2-1	CASSSASGSNEQFF	TGCGCCAGCAGCTCGGCTAGCGGGAGCAATGAGCAGTTCTTC
TRBD2	medium-sized	TRBV28	TRBJ2-7	CASSYQREPSYEQYF	TGTGCCAGCAGTTATCAGCGGGAACCCTCCTACGAGCAGTACTTC
-	many	TRBV2	TRBJ2-5	CASRLDRQETQYF	TGTGCCAGCAGGTTGGACAGACAAGAGACCCAGTACTTC
-	medium-sized	TRBV20-1	TRBJ1-5	CSAGQKTDNQPQHF	TGCAGTGCAGGCCAAAAGACAGATAATCAGCCCCAGCATTTT
-	-	TRBV12-3/TRBV12-4	TRBJ2-1	CASSLKVLNEQFF	TGTGCCAGCAGTTTAAAGGTTTTGAATGAGCAGTTCTTC
-	many	TRBV5-6	TRBJ2-4	CASSFRPSKNIQYF	TGTGCCAGCAGCTTTCGACCTTCCAAAAACATTCAGTACTTC
-	many	TRBV2	TRBJ2-2	CASQNTGELFF	TGTGCCAGTCAGAACACCGGGGAGCTGTTTTTT
-	many	TRBV5-4	TRBJ1-1	CASSLGGGDTEAFF	TGTGCCAGCAGCTTGGGGGGAGGTGACACTGAAGCTTTCTTT
-	many	TRBV9	TRBJ2-3	CASSGLEGITDTQYF	TGTGCCAGCAGCGGACTGGAGGGAATCACAGATACGCAGTATTTT
-	many	TRBV27	TRBJ1-6	CASSGFQASSYNSPLHF	TGTGCCAGCAGTGGATTCCAGGCGAGCTCCTATAATTCACCCCTCCACTTT
-	many	TRBV19	TRBJ2-1	CASSMVGHEQFF	TGTGCCAGTAGTATGGTTGGCCATGAGCAGTTCTTC
TRBD1	many	TRBV6-5	TRBJ1-2	CASSNPGQGVYGYTF	TGTGCCAGCAGTAATCCGGGACAGGGAGTCTATGGCTACACCTTC
-	-	TRBV7-9	TRBJ2-1	CASSPGAGDEQFF	TGTGCCAGCAGCCCCGGGGCTGGGGATGAGCAGTTCTTC
-	many	TRBV6-6	TRBJ1-4	CASRKGLMGTNEKLFF	TGTGCCAGCAGGAAGGGGTTGATGGGAACTAATGAAAAACTGTTTTTT